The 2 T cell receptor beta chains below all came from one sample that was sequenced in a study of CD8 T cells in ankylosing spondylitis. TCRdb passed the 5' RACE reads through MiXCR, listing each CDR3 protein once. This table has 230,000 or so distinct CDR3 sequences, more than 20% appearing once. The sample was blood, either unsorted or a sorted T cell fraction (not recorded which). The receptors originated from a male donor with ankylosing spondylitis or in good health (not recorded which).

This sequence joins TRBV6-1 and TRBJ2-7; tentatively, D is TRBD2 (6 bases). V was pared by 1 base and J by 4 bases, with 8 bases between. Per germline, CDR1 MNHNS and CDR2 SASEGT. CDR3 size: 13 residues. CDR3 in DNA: TGTGCCAGCAGTGAAGTGGGGGGATACGAGCAGTACTTC. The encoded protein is CASSEVGGYEQYF.

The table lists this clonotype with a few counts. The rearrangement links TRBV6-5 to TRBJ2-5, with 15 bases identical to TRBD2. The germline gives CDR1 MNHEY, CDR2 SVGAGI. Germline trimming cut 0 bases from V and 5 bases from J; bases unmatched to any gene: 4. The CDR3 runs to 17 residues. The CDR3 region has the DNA TGTGCCAGCAGTTACTCCGGGACTAGCGGGGGGTTGGAGACCCAGTACTTC. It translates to CASSYSGTSGGLETQYF.